This TCR beta chain was found in a study of T cell responses to AZD1222 COVID-19 vaccine. The method was immunoSEQ multiplex PCR; TCRdb's version includes in-frame clones alone and lacks a portion of them. The sample carries about 94,000 clones, approximately 88% recorded once. This sample comprised peripheral blood, obtained 28 days after the second AZD1222 dose. The receptor was isolated from an adult who received the AZD1222 COVID-19 vaccine.

The CDR3 sequence: CASSSLGLAGAYEQYF. The CDR3 DNA follows: TGTGCCAGCAGCTCGCTGGGACTAGCGGGGGCCTACGAGCAGTACTTC. The chain employs TRBV5-6 and TRBJ2-7; 14 bases match TRBD2. With 3 bases clipped from V and 2 bases from J, the junction kept 4 bases outside the gene matches. This CDR3 has 16 residues. Germline lookup yields CDR1 SGHDT and CDR2 YYEEEE.